The T cell receptor (beta chain) described here comes from a study of shared clonotypes between healthy human individuals. Using immunoSEQ multiplex PCR, the repertoire was profiled, and TCRdb retains in-frame clones only, with some absent. The table has more than 2,000,000 clones, 93% seen once. This CDR3 contains 17 residues. CDR1 is SGHAT and CDR2 is FQDESV in the germline V gene (reference sequence). The germline V and J ends were trimmed by 1 base and 5 bases, with 18 bases remaining between them. This clone has only one observation. This TCR derives from a man aged 18-30 years in good health. Some clones in this sample may be carry-over from other donors' samples. The chain combines TRBV11-1 with TRBJ2-1, with D possibly TRBD2 on 5 matching bases. Sequences were obtained from naive CD4+ T cells from PBMCs. Sample subset: CD45RA+ positively selected. CDR3 loop: CASSLGLARTLDNEQFF. The CDR3 bases are TGTGCCAGCAGCTTAGGGCTAGCCCGAACTTTAGACAATGAGCAGTTCTTC. The variable domain in full, completed from reference TRBV11-1 and TRBJ2-1, reads EAEVAQSPRYKITEKSQAVAFWCDPISGHATLYWYRQILGQGPELLVQFQDESVVDDSQLPKDRFSAERLKGVDSTLKIQPAELGDSAMYLCASSLGLARTLDNEQFFGPGTRLTVL.